What follows are 16 T cell receptor beta chains derived from one specimen sequenced in a study of CD8+ T cells in alopecia areata. As for treatment: oral pan-JAK inhibitor, 5-10 mg twice daily. cDNA prepared by RNA extraction and subsequent reverse transcription served as the template for sequencing. Here immunoSEQ multiplex PCR was the method, and the copy in TCRdb shows in-frame clones only, minus some. The data contain about 220,000 clones, approximately 57% of them singletons. The input for sequencing was CD4+ T cells sorted from blood, taken at week 4, from a patient treated with tofacitinib. These receptors were taken from a human donor with alopecia areata.

The chain couples TRBV5-6 to TRBJ1-2; the D is unclear. Germline loops: CDR1 SGHDT, CDR2 YYEEEE. Trimming left V 0 bases short and J 6 bases short, with 18 bases between. The CDR3 has 16 amino acids. As DNA, the CDR3 is TGTGCCAGCAGCTTGGTTAATATCTGGAATTTTAATGGCTACACCTTC. The encoded protein is CASSLVNIWNFNGYTF.

The V and J genes are TRBV5-6 and TRBJ1-6; a possible D gene is TRBD1 (5 bases). Per germline, CDR1 SGHDT and CDR2 YYEEEE. The CDR3 spans 16 residues. V was clipped by 4 bases and J by 5 bases, with 16 bases between them. The CDR3 is CASSLNPRAHNSPLHF. The CDR3 DNA is TGTGCCAGCAGCCTGAACCCCAGGGCCCATAATTCACCCCTCCACTTT. Filled out from reference TRBV5-6 and TRBJ1-6, the complete variable domain reads DAGVTQSPTHLIKTRGQQVTLRCSPKSGHDTVSWYQQALGQGPQFIFQYYEEEERQRGNFPDRFSGHQFPNYSSELNVNALLLGDSALYLCASSLNPRAHNSPLHFGNGTRLTVT.

This clone has just one count. J is TRBJ1-2 and V is TRBV4-3, with D perhaps matching TRBD1 (6 bases). Trimming stripped 0 bases from V and 7 bases from J, with 15 bases between. This CDR3 has 15 amino acids. Germline V gene lookup returns CDR1 LGHNA and CDR2 YSLEER. The CDR3 DNA is TGCGCCAGCAGCCAAGAAACAGGGAGGGATGGTGGCTACACCTTC. This encodes CASSQETGRDGGYTF.

This chain joins TRBV5-8 and TRBJ2-5; a possible D gene is TRBD1 (5 bases). This CDR3 region has 14 residues. V was shortened by 4 bases and J by 7 bases, with 17 bases between the two germline ends. Germline V gene lookup returns CDR1 SGHTS and CDR2 YDEGEE. The CDR3, as DNA: TGTGCCAGCAGCCCCAGGGTCTCCAAAGGGACCCAGTACTTC. This encodes CASSPRVSKGTQYF. Together with reference TRBV5-8 and TRBJ2-5, the CDR3 gives the full variable domain: EAGVTQSPTHLIKTRGQQATLRCSPISGHTSVYWYQQALGLGLQFLLWYDEGEERNRGNFPPRFSGRQFPNYSSELNVNALELEDSALYLCASSPRVSKGTQYFGPGTRLLVL.

The V and J genes are TRBV2 and TRBJ2-7, with a weak D call TRBD1 (5 bases). The V gene's germline CDR1 is SNHLY and CDR2 FYNNEI. Trimming took off 7 bases at V and 2 bases at J, with 12 bases between the two ends. This CDR3 is built from 13 residues. In DNA form, the CDR3 reads TGTGCCAGCAAGGGGCTGGGGACCTACGAGCAGTACTTC. Translation gives CASKGLGTYEQYF.

The chain employs TRBV14 and TRBJ2-5; the match to TRBD2 covers 9 bases. CDR1 is SGHDN, CDR2 FVKESK, per germline. V was clipped by 1 base and J by 3 bases; unmatched bases: 3. The CDR3 spans 15 residues. CDR3 region: CASSQAGLAKETQYF. CDR3 sequence (DNA): TGTGCCAGCAGCCAAGCGGGACTAGCAAAAGAGACCCAGTACTTC. The full variable domain, rest sourced from reference TRBV14 and TRBJ2-5, is EAGVTQFPSHSVIEKGQTVTLRCDPISGHDNLYWYRRVMGKEIKFLLHFVKESKQDESGMPNNRFLAERTGGTYSTLKVQPAELEDSGVYFCASSQAGLAKETQYFGPGTRLLVL.

CDR3 protein: CAISASFTDTQYF. The DNA for the CDR3 is TGTGCCATCAGTGCCTCGTTTACAGATACGCAGTATTTT. The V call is TRBV10-3, the J call TRBJ2-3; D is unclear. This CDR3 spans 13 amino acids. In germline, CDR1 is ENHRY, CDR2 SYGVKD. Between the trimmed V and J ends, which lost 4 bases and 3 bases, there was a span of 8 bases.

This clone was found a few times. The V and J genes are TRBV9 and TRBJ2-3, with a weak D call TRBD2 (5 bases). Trimming removed 0 bases at V and 1 base at J, with 9 bases between. The CDR3 consists of 15 residues. CDR1 and CDR2 (germline): SGDLS, YYNGEE. The CDR3 loop reads CASSVGLTGTDTQYF. For the CDR3, the DNA is TGTGCCAGCAGCGTAGGACTAACCGGCACAGATACGCAGTATTTT.

The rearrangement links TRBV2 to TRBJ1-2, with D possibly matching TRBD1 (5 bases). Germline V gene sequence: CDR1 SNHLY, CDR2 FYNNEI. There are 14 residues in the CDR3. V lost 10 bases to trimming and J lost 6 bases, with 21 bases between them. The chain's CDR3 is CATHGGLVVHGYTF. The CDR3 nucleotides are TGTGCCACACACGGGGGTCTGGTAGTCCATGGCTACACCTTC.

This clone has just a few counts. The CDR3 nucleotides are TGTGCCAGCAGCTTAGGGAAGGGGAGTAAAGCTTTCTTT. This codes for CASSLGKGSKAFF. J is TRBJ1-1 and V is TRBV7-2; perhaps TRBD1 as D (5 bases). CDR3 length: 13 residues. Germline CDR1 is SGHTA and CDR2 is FQGNSA. V lost 1 base to trimming and J lost 9 bases, with 12 bases between them.

This chain uses TRBV5-1 with TRBJ1-1; D uncertain. The germline gives CDR1 SGHRS, CDR2 YFSETQ. The CDR3 extends over 13 amino acids. The germline V and J ends were trimmed by 1 base and 3 bases, with 7 bases remaining between them. The CDR3 nucleotides are TGCGCCAGCAGCTTGCTGGGGTACACTGAAGCTTTCTTT. The encoded protein is CASSLLGYTEAFF.

This clone showed up just a few times. V gene TRBV4-3 combines with J gene TRBJ2-2; TRBD1 aligns across 8 bases. The CDR3 totals 16 residues. Germline CDR1 and CDR2: LGHNA and YSLEER. V dropped 1 base and J dropped 6; count of bases not matched to a gene: 7. This CDR3 reads CASSQARTGLSGELFF. The DNA of the CDR3 is TGCGCCAGCAGCCAAGCACGGACAGGGCTTTCCGGGGAGCTGTTTTTT.

CDR3 in DNA: TGTGCCAGCAGCCTTGGACAGGATGTGGTTGAAAAACTGTTTTTT. Protein: CASSLGQDVVEKLFF. The gene calls are TRBV5-6 and TRBJ1-4; 7 nucleotides match TRBD1. From germline, CDR1 is SGHDT and CDR2 YYEEEE. The length of the CDR3 is 15 residues. The junction had 10 bases not matched to a gene; V was cut back by 4 bases and J by 7 bases.

This clone came up a few times. V is TRBV2 and J is TRBJ1-2; D unclear. V shed 5 bases and J shed 3 bases, with 10 bases lying between them. There are 13 residues in the CDR3. The V gene's germline CDR1 is SNHLY and CDR2 FYNNEI. CDR3 residues: CASSLKRDYGYTF. In DNA, the CDR3 is TGTGCCAGCAGTCTTAAGCGGGACTATGGCTACACCTTC.

The chain is built from TRBV2 and TRBJ2-7; D unclear. Germline CDR1 SNHLY, CDR2 FYNNEI. The CDR3 runs to 14 residues. V was trimmed by 5 bases and J by 1 base, leaving 12 bases between them. The CDR3 sequence is CASSQPRRSYEQYF. CDR3 DNA sequence: TGTGCCAGCAGTCAACCCCGACGTTCCTACGAGCAGTACTTC. The variable domain in full, completed from reference TRBV2 and TRBJ2-7, reads EPEVTQTPSHQVTQMGQEVILRCVPISNHLYFYWYRQILGQKVEFLVSFYNNEISEKSEIFDDQFSVERPDGSNFTLKIRSTKLEDSAMYFCASSQPRRSYEQYFGPGTRLTVT.

This chain links TRBV19 with TRBJ2-5; D is possibly TRBD1 (5 bases). Looked up from germline, CDR1 is LNHDA and CDR2 is SQIVND (reference sequence). This CDR3 comprises 16 residues. V lost 3 bases, J lost 5 bases, and 19 bases lay in between. The chain's CDR3 is CASSIGGQTSRETQYF. The DNA of the CDR3 is TGTGCCAGTAGTATTGGTGGACAAACGTCCCGGGAGACCCAGTACTTC.